This is a list of T cell receptor beta chains from one sample in a study of technical replicates of blood from several donors. TCRdb keeps only in-frame clones here, not all; method: immunoSEQ multiplex PCR. The sample lists more than 70,000 clones, about 90% occurring once. The sample taken for sequencing was T cells isolated from PBMCs. The source of these receptors is a human donor in good health. The conserved cysteine and the conserved F or W are not part of the CDR3 here. Each record gives: V gene, CDR3 protein.

TRBV6-5,ASTFTDTQY
TRBV4-2,ASSQEPGSWQY
TRBV5-1,ASSFGTVRDTQY
TRBV27,ASSLSSLGGFSSPLH
TRBV11-2,ASSLIVWGRGTEAF
TRBV6-5,ASTVKFYNEQF
TRBV27,ASSLSGANGYT
TRBV9,ASSVEGGGLNTQY
TRBV2,ARQLRPGTLGAEAF
TRBV4-1,ASSQGGLAGALGWTGELF
TRBV25-1,ASMAGIQETQY
TRBV12-2,ARNKQGRKTQY
TRBV28,ASSWAGTENNEQF
TRBV7-2,ASIDPPGTSYEQY
TRBV10-1,ASSLSQGQPLH
TRBV19,ASRGTDNQPQH
TRBV6-6,ASSSGETPPYEQY
TRBV5-6,ASSNRDRSLHGYT
TRBV4-1,ASDNSLGQSTEAF
TRBV5-1,ASKEGANTEAF
TRBV7-3,ASSKGAGGPYEQY
TRBV25-1,ASSAPGSSSYNEQF
TRBV29-1,SVGGPGGATVYEQF
TRBV28,ASSLSGRMNTEAF
TRBV4-1,ASSQVAGSVGNQPQH
TRBV7-9,ASSLAGHRSDTQY
TRBV21-1,ASSKGSRQGAFEAF
TRBV27,ASSLSGTGVYEQY
TRBV25-1,ASSGNRGWDYGYT
TRBV13,ASSLSTGLGAKNIQY
TRBV19,ASSNAGQGPTYEQY
TRBV6-5,ASSRDPYSNQPQH
TRBV27,ASRPMKWLTYPDTQY
TRBV29-1,SGRGTDTYEQY
TRBV27,ASSSFQGISRYEQY
TRBV6-1,ASSDWGRGQPQH
TRBV29-1,SVGGGSSGNTIY
TRBV10-2,ASSISGAYNEQF
TRBV5-4,ASSLPSPGQGEAF
TRBV5-4,ASAGAEGGTANTGELF
TRBV12-5,ASAITGGWDNEQF
TRBV11-2,ASSFASATDTQY